These 22 T cell receptor beta chains came from one sample sequenced in a study of T cells in Graves' hyperthyroidism and ophthalmopathy. Amplification of TCR beta CDR3 regions was performed using RNA transcripts as template. A first-round RT-PCR of the TCR CDR3 used the HTBI primer set. MiXCR, run by TCRdb on the multiplex PCR reads, gives a single entry per CDR3 protein. The repertoire holds 300,000 to 500,000 distinct CDR3 sequences, with approximately 15% as singletons. Input material: blood. The receptor set was obtained from a woman in her 30s with Graves' hyperthyroidism.

The V and J genes are TRBV6-1 and TRBJ2-7; tentatively, D is TRBD1 (6 bases). The CDR3 has 14 residues. Trimming took off 6 bases at V and 2 bases at J, with 14 bases between the two ends. Germline CDR1 MNHNS, CDR2 SASEGT. The CDR3 DNA follows: TGTGCCAGCAGCAACTACGGGACAACCTACGAGCAGTACTTC. Amino acid sequence: CASSNYGTTYEQYF.

On this clonotype: Possible read error: a much larger clone is one base away. The V call is TRBV7-2, the J call TRBJ1-5, with D perhaps matching TRBD1 (6 bases). Per the germline V gene, CDR1 is SGHTA and CDR2 is FQGNSA. The CDR3 spans 15 residues. CDR3 sequence: CASSSVGGSDQPQHF. CDR3 bases: TGTGCCAGCAGCTCCGTAGGGGGTAGCGATCAGCCCCAGCATTTT.

The V and J genes are TRBV9 and TRBJ2-1, with 8 positions matching TRBD1. The junction had 4 bases not matched to a gene; V was cut back by 3 bases and J by 2 bases. Germline V gives CDR1 SGDLS, CDR2 YYNGEE. The CDR3 length is 15 residues. DNA for the CDR3: TGTGCCAGCAGCGACAGGGGGTCAACCTACAATGAGCAGTTCTTC. Translation gives CASSDRGSTYNEQFF.

At least ten counts were recorded for this clonotype. This rearrangement joins TRBV7-2 to TRBJ1-5, with D hard to call. This CDR3 comprises 14 residues. Between the trimmed V and J ends, which lost 1 base and 2 bases, there was a span of 6 bases. CDR1 SGHTA and CDR2 FQGNSA come from the germline V gene. CDR3 sequence (DNA): TGTGCCAGCAGCTTAGTGCAGGGCAATCAGCCCCAGCATTTT. The encoded protein is CASSLVQGNQPQHF.

This clonotype was seen at least ten times. This rearrangement joins TRBV28 to TRBJ2-1, with 8 bases fitting TRBD2. The V and J ends lost 5 bases and 0 bases, in that order; junction bases with no gene match: 0. The CDR3 sequence is 14 residues long. Germline V gives CDR1 MDHEN, CDR2 SYDVKM. CDR3 nucleotide sequence: TGTGCCAGCAGTACTAGCGGCTCCTACAATGAGCAGTTCTTC. Its protein is CASSTSGSYNEQFF.

The rearrangement links TRBV24-1 to TRBJ2-3, with 14 bases lining up with TRBD2. From germline, CDR1 is KGHDR and CDR2 SFDVKD. V dropped 3 bases and J dropped 4; count of bases not matched to a gene: 5. This CDR3 has 17 amino acids. The CDR3 DNA sequence: TGTGCCACCAGTGATCTGACTAGCGGGAGGGGAGCAGATACGCAGTATTTT. Translated: CATSDLTSGRGADTQYF.

This clonotype was seen ten or more times. The rearrangement joins TRBV27 to TRBJ2-7, with TRBD1 matching over 7 bases. CDR1 and CDR2 (germline): MNHEY, SMNVEV (reference sequence). The CDR3 consists of 15 residues. The ends lost 5 bases at V and 3 bases at J; junction bases unmatched: 10. CDR3 loop: CASSKVSGGSYEQYF. As DNA, the CDR3 is TGTGCCAGCAGTAAAGTCTCAGGGGGTAGCTACGAGCAGTACTTC.

The rearrangement links TRBV27 to TRBJ2-7; 9 bases fit TRBD2. V lost 3 bases, J lost 2 bases, and 5 bases stayed unmatched. CDR1 and CDR2 (germline): MNHEY, SMNVEV (reference sequence). There are 15 residues in the CDR3. Here the CDR3 reads CASSFALAGTYEQYF. The CDR3 nucleotides read TGTGCCAGCAGTTTTGCGCTAGCGGGAACCTACGAGCAGTACTTC.

The rearrangement joins TRBV11-1 to TRBJ1-5, with D tentatively TRBD1 (5 bases). V dropped 3 bases and J dropped 3 bases, with 21 bases sitting between them. This CDR3 has 18 amino acids. Germline V gene lookup returns CDR1 SGHAT and CDR2 FQDESV (reference sequence). CDR3 bases: TGTGCCAGCAGCTTGGGCTCTTTGGGGGAGAGGGACAATCAGCCCCAGCATTTT. This gives the protein CASSLGSLGERDNQPQHF.

There are many counts of this clonotype. The chain uses TRBV9 and TRBJ1-5, with TRBD1 identical over 11 bases. The V gene's germline CDR1 is SGDLS and CDR2 YYNGEE. The CDR3 length is 17 residues. J lost 4 bases, V lost 3 bases, and 9 bases had no gene match. CDR3 in amino acids: CASSESSGTGGNQPQHF. CDR3 bases: TGTGCCAGCAGCGAGAGCTCCGGGACAGGGGGAAATCAGCCCCAGCATTTT.

V usage is TRBV2 and J usage is TRBJ2-4; 9 bases are shared with TRBD2. The CDR3 loop spans 14 amino acids. Losses at the gene ends were 8 bases for V and 3 bases for J; bases not matched to a gene: 5. CDR1 is SNHLY and CDR2 is FYNNEI in the germline V gene. CDR3 in DNA: TGTGCCAGCGGGCGGGAGGGGATCAAAAACATTCAGTACTTC. Its protein product is CASGREGIKNIQYF.

The chain joins TRBV20-1 to TRBJ1-1; D unclear. V was pared by 1 base and J by 5 bases, with 8 bases between. This CDR3 spans 12 amino acids. CDR1 and CDR2 from the germline V gene are DFQATT and SNEGSKA (reference sequence). The CDR3 region has the DNA TGCAGTGCTAGAGCCGGGGTGACTGAAGCTTTCTTT. This translates into CSARAGVTEAFF.

The chain links TRBV19 to TRBJ2-1, with 10 bases that match TRBD1. With V trimmed by 4 bases and J by 1 base, 7 bases remained unmatched. This CDR3 spans 17 amino acids. CDR1 and CDR2 (germline): LNHDA, SQIVND (reference sequence). CDR3 amino acids: CASSTRTGGGSYNEQFF. In nucleotides, the CDR3 is TGTGCCAGTAGTACCCGGACAGGGGGAGGATCCTACAATGAGCAGTTCTTC.

This clonotype was seen many times. The DNA for the CDR3 is TGTGCCAGCAGTGAATCCACTAGGCTCAATGAGCAGTTCTTC. Encoded protein: CASSESTRLNEQFF. V gene TRBV25-1 combines with J gene TRBJ2-1; D perhaps matches TRBD2 (5 bases). Per the germline V gene, CDR1 is MGHDK and CDR2 is SYGVNS. This CDR3 has 14 amino acids. The V end lost 1 base, the J end lost 6 bases, and 10 bases lay between the germline ends.

This clonotype was detected many times. The gene calls are TRBV28 and TRBJ2-7; D unresolved. Germline V gives CDR1 MDHEN, CDR2 SYDVKM. The CDR3 length is 12 residues. Trimming cost V 6 bases and J 2 bases, with 8 bases left between them. The CDR3 DNA is TGTGCCAGCAGGCGGCAGCCCTACGAGCAGTACTTC. This gives the protein CASRRQPYEQYF.

In this sample, this clonotype turned up many times. The J gene is TRBJ1-6, the V gene TRBV11-2; D unclear. CDR1 is SGHAT, CDR2 FQNNGV, per germline. CDR3 size: 13 residues. V shed 3 bases and J shed 3 bases, with 3 bases lying between them. The CDR3 DNA reads TGTGCCAGCAGCTTGGACTATAATTCACCCCTCCACTTT. It codes for CASSLDYNSPLHF. Full variable domain (remainder filled in from reference TRBV11-2 and TRBJ1-6): EAGVAQSPRYKIIEKRQSVAFWCNPISGHATLYWYQQILGQGPKLLIQFQNNGVVDDSQLPKDRFSAERLKGVDSTLKIQPAKLEDSAVYLCASSLDYNSPLHFGNGTRLTVT.

This clonotype was seen many times. CDR3 in DNA: TGTGCCAGCAGCCCCGCCCCCTACAATGAGCAGTTCTTC. Amino acid sequence: CASSPAPYNEQFF. This chain connects TRBV11-3 to TRBJ2-1; D uncertain. V was pared by 5 bases and J by 2 bases, with 7 bases between. The V gene's germline CDR1 is SGHNT and CDR2 YENEEA. The CDR3 spans 13 residues.

This clonotype was observed at least ten times. CDR3 coding DNA: TGTGCCAGCAGTTTAGGGACTAGCGGAGATACGCAGTATTTT. Translating it yields CASSLGTSGDTQYF. The J gene is TRBJ2-3, the V gene TRBV12-3 or TRBV12-4, with 10 bases lining up with TRBD2. The V gene end was trimmed by 1 base and the J gene end by 5 bases; junction bases not matched to a gene: 0. CDR3 length: 14 amino acids.

This clonotype was seen more than once but under ten times. The J gene is TRBJ2-1, the V gene TRBV12-3 or TRBV12-4; TRBD2 agrees at 7 bases. The CDR3 consists of 15 residues. After removal of 3 bases from V and 8 bases from J, the junction contained 10 bases not matched to a gene. CDR3 in amino acids: CASSLGGTKADEQFF. DNA for the CDR3: TGTGCCAGCAGTTTGGGGGGGACTAAAGCGGATGAGCAGTTCTTC.

The chain recombines TRBV19 with TRBJ2-2; 14 bases are shared with TRBD2. The germline gives CDR1 LNHDA, CDR2 SQIVND (reference sequence). V dropped 10 bases and J dropped 4; count of bases not matched to a gene: 11. The CDR3 is 17 amino acids. The CDR3 region has the DNA TGTGCCACCAAGACTAGCGGGAGGGCCTACGGCACCGGGGAGCTGTTTTTT. Translated, it gives CATKTSGRAYGTGELFF.

The V and J genes are TRBV29-1 and TRBJ2-7; weak D call: TRBD2 (6 bases). The germline V and J ends were trimmed by 6 bases and 3 bases, with 12 bases remaining between them. Germline-derived CDR1 and CDR2 are SQVTM and ANQGSEA. The CDR3 is 12 amino acids. The CDR3 coding sequence is TGCAGCGTGCGGGACCCAAGCTACGAGCAGTACTTC. Residues: CSVRDPSYEQYF.

This clonotype was detected a few times. The chain joins TRBV7-8 to TRBJ1-4; maybe TRBD1 (5 bases). Trimming took off 2 bases at V and 2 bases at J, with 18 bases between the two ends. Germline CDR1 and CDR2: SGHVS and FQNEAQ. The CDR3 covers 18 residues. This chain's CDR3 is CASSLFPLQGQTNEKLFF. The DNA for the CDR3 is TGTGCCAGCAGCTTATTCCCACTCCAGGGCCAGACTAATGAAAAACTGTTTTTT.